This is a list of T cell receptor beta chains from one sample in a study of T cells in Graves' hyperthyroidism and ophthalmopathy. A single record per CDR3 protein comes from TCRdb applying MiXCR to the multiplex PCR reads. The sample shows about 400,000 distinct CDR3 sequences, approximately 15% of them seen only once. The sequencing input was blood. The source is a young woman with Graves' hyperthyroidism. CDR3s include the opening cysteine and the closing phenylalanine or tryptophan. The order of the fields is D gene, J gene, V gene, CDR3 protein. D genes are given only for firm matches.

>-|TRBJ2-1|TRBV6-2/TRBV6-3
CASSFSITYNEQFF
>-|TRBJ2-7|TRBV29-1
CSVEQSYEQYF
>TRBD1|TRBJ2-7|TRBV20-1
CSAKRDRGTEEQYF
>-|TRBJ2-1|TRBV4-1
CASSHRPAGQAYNEQFF
>TRBD1|TRBJ2-2|TRBV9
CASSVTGGSTGELFF
>TRBD1|TRBJ1-1|TRBV10-3
CASQQGPNTEAFF
>TRBD1|TRBJ2-7|TRBV19
CASSRTGEYEQYF
>-|TRBJ2-1|TRBV20-1
CSASNSYNEQFF
>TRBD1|TRBJ1-4|TRBV20-1
CSAYSAHQTGGVEKLFF
>-|TRBJ2-1|TRBV19
CASSPQSGVVDEQFF
>TRBD2|TRBJ2-1|TRBV20-1
CSAQREALGNEQFF
>-|TRBJ2-3|TRBV6-5
CASSYGGVRTDTQYF
>-|TRBJ2-1|TRBV11-3
CASSPTDSYSYNEQFF
>TRBD1|TRBJ1-2|TRBV2
CASSRQGGYGYTF
>-|TRBJ1-1|TRBV12-3/TRBV12-4
CASSLVGTPNRAFF
>-|TRBJ1-2|TRBV18
CASSSDTSNYGYTF
>TRBD1|TRBJ1-6|TRBV4-1
CASSLEKRTGGNSPLHF
>TRBD2|TRBJ2-1|TRBV19
CASSLAGGGVNEQFF
>-|TRBJ2-7|TRBV11-3
CASSPFGGQSSYEQYF
>TRBD1|TRBJ1-1|TRBV12-3/TRBV12-4
CASSSRDSRRNTEAFF
>TRBD2|TRBJ2-3|TRBV7-3
CASSLKGLRDTQYF
>TRBD1|TRBJ1-5|TRBV11-1
CASSKDRGQPQHF
>-|TRBJ2-7|TRBV2
CASSWWGEIFDEQYF
>-|TRBJ1-2|TRBV3-1
CASSQERQFYGYTF
>-|TRBJ1-5|TRBV10-3
CAISEVGIISNQPQHF
>-|TRBJ2-3|TRBV6-5
CASSYSWETDTQYF
>-|TRBJ2-7|TRBV6-1
CASASGDGYEQYF
>TRBD2|TRBJ2-1|TRBV7-3
CASSLTGRGGYNEQFF
>-|TRBJ2-5|TRBV19
CASSRGWGLQETQYF
>TRBD1|TRBJ1-5|TRBV6-1
CASSQWTGINSNQPQHF
>-|TRBJ1-6|TRBV30
CAWSGSGGSYNSPLHF
>-|TRBJ1-2|TRBV10-3
CAISSDANYGYTF
>-|TRBJ2-1|TRBV4-2
CASSQGLLNDNEQFF
>TRBD2|TRBJ2-3|TRBV2
CASISGEADTQYF
>TRBD1|TRBJ1-2|TRBV2
CASSESRDRGQFYNYGYTF
>-|TRBJ2-1|TRBV5-4
CASSLEGREAYNEQFF